These T cell receptor beta chains were read from a single sample in a study of neoadjuvant anti-PD-1 for oral cavity cancer. Sequencing used immunoSEQ multiplex PCR; TCRdb keeps in-frame clones, though not all of them. Among approximately 15,000 clones listed, 67% were seen once. This material consisted of PBMCs, taken before nivolumab (anti-PD-1) treatment. The origin of the receptors is a person aged 35-79 years with oral cavity squamous cell carcinoma. CDR3s include the opening cysteine and the closing phenylalanine or tryptophan. D genes are given only for firm matches. Clone size, where shown, is once, few, many, or a class for clones that have expanded.

CDR3 length: 15; D gene: -; V gene: TRBV10-3; clone size: -; J gene: TRBJ2-1; CDR3 DNA: TGTGCCATCAGTGATTCAGGGAATATGTACAATGAGCAGTTCTTC; CDR3 protein: CAISDSGNMYNEQFF
CDR3 length: 18; D gene: TRBD2; V gene: TRBV7-8; clone size: -; J gene: TRBJ2-1; CDR3 DNA: TGTGCCAGCAGCTTCCGACTAGCGGGAGGGGAGTCCTACAATGAGCAGTTCTTC; CDR3 protein: CASSFRLAGGESYNEQFF
CDR3 length: 13; D gene: TRBD1; V gene: TRBV2; clone size: -; J gene: TRBJ2-2; CDR3 DNA: TGTGCCAGCAGGGGACAGGGGTTCGGGGAGCTGTTTTTT; CDR3 protein: CASRGQGFGELFF
CDR3 length: 15; D gene: -; V gene: TRBV6-4; clone size: -; J gene: TRBJ2-3; CDR3 DNA: TGTGCCAGCAGTGAGGCGCCCGCTAGCACAGATACGCAGTATTTT; CDR3 protein: CASSEAPASTDTQYF
CDR3 length: 14; D gene: -; V gene: TRBV10-2; clone size: -; J gene: TRBJ2-3; CDR3 DNA: TGCGCCAGCAGGCAGGCTGGATCCACAGATACGCAGTATTTT; CDR3 protein: CASRQAGSTDTQYF
CDR3 length: 13; D gene: -; V gene: TRBV5-1; clone size: -; J gene: TRBJ2-7; CDR3 DNA: TGCGCCAGCAGCTTGGACTTGGGGATCGAGCAGTACTTC; CDR3 protein: CASSLDLGIEQYF
CDR3 length: 13; D gene: -; V gene: TRBV6-5; clone size: -; J gene: TRBJ2-7; CDR3 DNA: TGTGCCAGCAGATTAATAGGGGGGAGCGAGCAGTACTTC; CDR3 protein: CASRLIGGSEQYF
CDR3 length: 16; D gene: TRBD2; V gene: TRBV5-1; clone size: -; J gene: TRBJ2-7; CDR3 DNA: TGCGCCAGCAGCCCCCCGGGGGGTAAAAGCTCCTACGAGCAGTACTTC; CDR3 protein: CASSPPGGKSSYEQYF
CDR3 length: 15; D gene: -; V gene: TRBV5-3; clone size: once; J gene: TRBJ2-5; CDR3 DNA: TGTGCCAGAAGCCCACGGACACGGCGATGGGAGACCCAGTACTTC; CDR3 protein: CARSPRTRRWETQYF
CDR3 length: 14; D gene: -; V gene: TRBV19; clone size: few; J gene: TRBJ1-3; CDR3 DNA: TGTGCCAGTACCAAGACAGTCTCTGGAAACACCATATATTTT; CDR3 protein: CASTKTVSGNTIYF
CDR3 length: 12; D gene: -; V gene: TRBV6-5; clone size: few; J gene: TRBJ1-2; CDR3 DNA: TGTGCCAGCAGTTCCATCCAGGGAAACTACACCTTC; CDR3 protein: CASSSIQGNYTF
CDR3 length: 16; D gene: -; V gene: TRBV5-1; clone size: -; J gene: TRBJ2-2; CDR3 DNA: TGCGCCAGCAGCTTGGCTGGATACCTAAACACCGGGGAGCTGTTTTTT; CDR3 protein: CASSLAGYLNTGELFF
CDR3 length: 13; D gene: -; V gene: TRBV6-1; clone size: -; J gene: TRBJ2-7; CDR3 DNA: TGTGCCAGCAGGGCAGGGTCTATCTACGAGCAGTACTTC; CDR3 protein: CASRAGSIYEQYF
CDR3 length: 13; D gene: TRBD2; V gene: TRBV25-1; clone size: few; J gene: TRBJ2-7; CDR3 DNA: TGTGCCAGCGCCGGGACTAGCGGGAGCTGGCAGTACTTC; CDR3 protein: CASAGTSGSWQYF
CDR3 length: 13; D gene: -; V gene: TRBV2; clone size: -; J gene: TRBJ1-1; CDR3 DNA: TGTGCCAGCAATCAGGGCATGAACACTGAAGCTTTCTTT; CDR3 protein: CASNQGMNTEAFF
CDR3 length: 16; D gene: -; V gene: TRBV27; clone size: few; J gene: TRBJ2-4; CDR3 DNA: TGTGCCAGCAGCGCCGAAGACGCTCTAGCCAAAAACATTCAGTACTTC; CDR3 protein: CASSAEDALAKNIQYF
CDR3 length: 14; D gene: TRBD2; V gene: TRBV28; clone size: few; J gene: TRBJ2-7; CDR3 DNA: TGTGCCAGCAGGACCGGGACTAGCGCCTACGAGCAGTACTTC; CDR3 protein: CASRTGTSAYEQYF
CDR3 length: 15; D gene: -; V gene: TRBV14; clone size: -; J gene: TRBJ2-7; CDR3 DNA: TGTGCCAGCAGCCAAGGTTGGGGGCTTACCTACGAGCAGTACTTC; CDR3 protein: CASSQGWGLTYEQYF
CDR3 length: 14; D gene: -; V gene: TRBV29-1; clone size: -; J gene: TRBJ2-6; CDR3 DNA: TGCAGCGTTGGGCAGGGGTCCGGGGCCAACGTCCTGACTTTC; CDR3 protein: CSVGQGSGANVLTF
CDR3 length: 12; D gene: -; V gene: TRBV19; clone size: -; J gene: TRBJ2-3; CDR3 DNA: TGTGCCAGTAGTTATCTATCAGATACGCAGTATTTT; CDR3 protein: CASSYLSDTQYF
CDR3 length: 15; D gene: TRBD1; V gene: TRBV5-1; clone size: -; J gene: TRBJ2-5; CDR3 DNA: TGCGCCAGCAGCTTGAACCCCGGACAGGGAGAGACCCAGTACTTC; CDR3 protein: CASSLNPGQGETQYF
CDR3 length: 14; D gene: -; V gene: TRBV2; clone size: -; J gene: TRBJ1-1; CDR3 DNA: TGTGCCAGCAGTGTCCAAGGGGTGAACACTGAAGCTTTCTTT; CDR3 protein: CASSVQGVNTEAFF
CDR3 length: 14; D gene: TRBD1; V gene: TRBV11-2; clone size: -; J gene: TRBJ1-2; CDR3 DNA: TGTGCCAGCAGCCCCCGGGACAGCGAGGGGGGCTACACCTTC; CDR3 protein: CASSPRDSEGGYTF
CDR3 length: 15; D gene: TRBD1; V gene: TRBV7-8; clone size: -; J gene: TRBJ2-2; CDR3 DNA: TGTGCCAGCAGCCCGACAGGGATAAACACCGGGGAGCTGTTTTTT; CDR3 protein: CASSPTGINTGELFF
CDR3 length: 11; D gene: -; V gene: TRBV29-1; clone size: -; J gene: TRBJ1-2; CDR3 DNA: TGCAGCGTTGGAACCAACTATGGCTACACCTTC; CDR3 protein: CSVGTNYGYTF
CDR3 length: 16; D gene: TRBD2; V gene: TRBV6-1; clone size: -; J gene: TRBJ2-1; CDR3 DNA: TGTGCCAGCAGTGTGACTAGCGGGGGTTCCTACAATGAGCAGTTCTTC; CDR3 protein: CASSVTSGGSYNEQFF
CDR3 length: 14; D gene: TRBD1; V gene: TRBV11-1; clone size: -; J gene: TRBJ2-5; CDR3 DNA: TGTGCCAGCGGTGGACAGGGGGCTAGGGAGACCCAGTACTTC; CDR3 protein: CASGGQGARETQYF
CDR3 length: 13; D gene: -; V gene: TRBV6-5; clone size: -; J gene: TRBJ1-2; CDR3 DNA: TGTGCCAGCAGTTACTCGTTGGACCGGGGCTACACCTTC; CDR3 protein: CASSYSLDRGYTF
CDR3 length: 17; D gene: TRBD1; V gene: TRBV5-6; clone size: few; J gene: TRBJ1-2; CDR3 DNA: TGTGCCAGCAGCCCAGGGACAGGTTGGGTCGAATTGGATGGCTACACCTTC; CDR3 protein: CASSPGTGWVELDGYTF
CDR3 length: 14; D gene: -; V gene: TRBV11-2; clone size: -; J gene: TRBJ2-5; CDR3 DNA: TGTGCCAGCAGCTTACAGCGGCAGCTAGAGACCCAGTACTTC; CDR3 protein: CASSLQRQLETQYF
CDR3 length: 15; D gene: -; V gene: TRBV29-1; clone size: -; J gene: TRBJ1-6; CDR3 DNA: TGCAGCGTTGAAGGGGGTGGCAGGGGAAATTCACCCCTCCACTTT; CDR3 protein: CSVEGGGRGNSPLHF
CDR3 length: 16; D gene: -; V gene: TRBV6-1; clone size: once; J gene: TRBJ2-1; CDR3 DNA: TGTGCCAGCAGTGCTACCCTCTGGCGGACCTACAATGAGCAGTTCTTC; CDR3 protein: CASSATLWRTYNEQFF
CDR3 length: 15; D gene: -; V gene: TRBV5-1; clone size: -; J gene: TRBJ1-3; CDR3 DNA: TGCGCCAGCGAAAGAGGGGATAACTCTGGAAACACCATATATTTT; CDR3 protein: CASERGDNSGNTIYF
CDR3 length: 11; D gene: -; V gene: TRBV28; clone size: -; J gene: TRBJ1-5; CDR3 DNA: TGTGCCAGCAGCGAAAATCAGCCCCAGCATTTT; CDR3 protein: CASSENQPQHF
CDR3 length: 13; D gene: -; V gene: TRBV19; clone size: -; J gene: TRBJ1-5; CDR3 DNA: TGTGCCAGTAGTCCCCAGGGCCAAGGGCCCCAGCATTTT; CDR3 protein: CASSPQGQGPQHF
CDR3 length: 14; D gene: TRBD2; V gene: TRBV7-9; clone size: few; J gene: TRBJ2-7; CDR3 DNA: TGTGCCAGCAGCCAGCGGGAGGGCCCCTACGAGCAGTACTTC; CDR3 protein: CASSQREGPYEQYF
CDR3 length: 15; D gene: TRBD1; V gene: TRBV5-4; clone size: -; J gene: TRBJ2-7; CDR3 DNA: TGTGCCAGCAGCGCCGCCAGGGACAGGGCCTACGAGCAGTACTTC; CDR3 protein: CASSAARDRAYEQYF
CDR3 length: 15; D gene: TRBD2; V gene: TRBV10-3; clone size: -; J gene: TRBJ2-1; CDR3 DNA: TGTGCCATCAGTGGTACTAGCGGGTCCTACAATGAGCAGTTCTTC; CDR3 protein: CAISGTSGSYNEQFF
CDR3 length: 12; D gene: -; V gene: TRBV11-2; clone size: -; J gene: TRBJ2-7; CDR3 DNA: TGTGCCAGCAGCACCGGGAGCTACGAGCAGTACTTC; CDR3 protein: CASSTGSYEQYF
CDR3 length: 14; D gene: TRBD1; V gene: TRBV6-5; clone size: -; J gene: TRBJ1-1; CDR3 DNA: TGTGCCAGCATTTCGCGGACAGGGTCGTCTGAAGCTTTCTTT; CDR3 protein: CASISRTGSSEAFF
CDR3 length: 14; D gene: TRBD2; V gene: TRBV6-5; clone size: -; J gene: TRBJ2-5; CDR3 DNA: TGTGCCAGCAGTACCGGACTAGTATCAGAGACCCAGTACTTC; CDR3 protein: CASSTGLVSETQYF
CDR3 length: 15; D gene: TRBD1; V gene: TRBV6-1; clone size: -; J gene: TRBJ2-3; CDR3 DNA: TGTGCCAGCCTAACCGGGACAGGGTCCCCAGATACGCAGTATTTT; CDR3 protein: CASLTGTGSPDTQYF
CDR3 length: 13; D gene: -; V gene: TRBV30; clone size: -; J gene: TRBJ2-7; CDR3 DNA: TGTGCCTGGAACCGGGACTCCCCTTACGAGCAGTACTTC; CDR3 protein: CAWNRDSPYEQYF
CDR3 length: 17; D gene: -; V gene: TRBV28; clone size: -; J gene: TRBJ1-1; CDR3 DNA: TGTGCCAGCCCTGGCCCTGAGGCGGCACCGATGAACACTGAAGCTTTCTTT; CDR3 protein: CASPGPEAAPMNTEAFF
CDR3 length: 13; D gene: -; V gene: TRBV29-1; clone size: -; J gene: TRBJ2-7; CDR3 DNA: TGCAGCGTTTCGGACCGGAGCTCCTACGAGCAGTACTTC; CDR3 protein: CSVSDRSSYEQYF
CDR3 length: 13; D gene: -; V gene: TRBV15; clone size: -; J gene: TRBJ1-2; CDR3 DNA: TGTGCCACCAGCAGCACCGGGGTCTATGGCTACACCTTC; CDR3 protein: CATSSTGVYGYTF